This T cell receptor beta chain was observed in a study of T cells after yellow fever vaccination. Trimming removed 3 bases from V and 2 bases from J; junction bases left unmatched: 10. The CDR3 runs to 17 residues. This clonotype has more than one count but fewer than ten. Using its own MiXCR run on the 5' RACE reads, TCRdb lists one record per CDR3 protein. The sample has approximately 300,000 distinct CDR3 sequences, 8% to 10% seen once. The TCR comes from a man younger than 35 who received the YFV17D yellow fever vaccine. The specimen comprised PBMCs, sampled on the day of the first yellow fever vaccination. The chain employs TRBV23-1 and TRBJ2-4; 7 nucleotides agree with TRBD1. TRBV23-1 belongs to the ORF category, with a function that is uncertain. This CDR3 reads CASSHCKGAITKNIQYF. Here the CDR3 DNA reads TGCGCCAGCAGTCATTGCAAGGGGGCTATTACCAAAAACATTCAGTACTTC.